This T cell receptor beta chain was documented in a study of blood T cells in healthy people across ages. For the second PCR, which ran for about 6 to 11 cycles, a sample-barcoded 5' primer and a J-beta primer mix were used. The template-switch adaptor, which had 12 random nucleotides, put a tag on each cDNA molecule. TCRdb reprocessed the 5' RACE reads via MiXCR and lists one record per CDR3 protein. Of around 1,000,000 distinct CDR3 sequences in the sample, roughly two fifths are singletons; the top ten hold over 10%. CDR1 and CDR2 from the germline V gene are SNHLY and FYNNEI. V lost 6 bases, J lost 0 bases, and 14 bases stayed unmatched. CDR3 size: 17 residues.

This receptor was identified in a young man in good health. The specimen sequenced was blood. The chain joins TRBV2 to TRBJ2-7, with 7 bases identical to TRBD1. In DNA, the CDR3 is TGTGCCAGCAGAGGGTTTTTTGGGACAGAGAGCTCCTACGAGCAGTACTTC. The encoded protein is CASRGFFGTESSYEQYF.